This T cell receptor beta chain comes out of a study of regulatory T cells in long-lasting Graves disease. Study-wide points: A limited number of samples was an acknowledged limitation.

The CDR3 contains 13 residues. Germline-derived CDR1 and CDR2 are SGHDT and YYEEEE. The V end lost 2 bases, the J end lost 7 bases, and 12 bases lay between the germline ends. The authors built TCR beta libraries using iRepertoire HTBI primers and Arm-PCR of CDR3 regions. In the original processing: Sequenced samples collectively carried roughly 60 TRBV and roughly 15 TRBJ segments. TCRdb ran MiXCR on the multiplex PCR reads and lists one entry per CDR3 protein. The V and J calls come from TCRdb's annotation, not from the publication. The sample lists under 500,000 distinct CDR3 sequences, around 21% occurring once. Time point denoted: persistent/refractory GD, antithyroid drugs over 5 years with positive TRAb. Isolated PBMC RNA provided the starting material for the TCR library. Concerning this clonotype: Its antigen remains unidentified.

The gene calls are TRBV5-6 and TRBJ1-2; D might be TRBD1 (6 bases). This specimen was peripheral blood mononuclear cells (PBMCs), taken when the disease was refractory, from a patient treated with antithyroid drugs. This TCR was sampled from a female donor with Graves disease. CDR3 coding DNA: TGTGCCAGCAGCTTTAGGACAGCGAGTGGCTACACCTTC. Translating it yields CASSFRTASGYTF.